The 13 T cell receptor beta chains listed next were all sequenced from one sample in a study of OX40 agonist ivuxolimab in advanced cancers. Measured with immunoSEQ multiplex PCR; TCRdb has only the in-frame clones, and not every one. The table has around 60,000 clones, roughly 90% seen once. The sample here was CD4+ or CD8+ T cells sorted from blood, taken in a trial of the OX40 agonist ivuxolimab. These receptors all come from an adult with an advanced solid tumor such as melanoma, head and neck, liver or kidney cancer.

The chain recombines TRBV5-6 with TRBJ1-2; D uncertain. Trimming took off 3 bases at V and 8 bases at J, with 11 bases between the two ends. Germline CDR1 and CDR2: SGHDT and YYEEEE. This CDR3 comprises 12 residues. CDR3 in amino acids: CASSSEFSGYTF. CDR3 DNA sequence: TGTGCCAGCAGCTCCGAATTCTCGGGCTACACCTTC.

The chain recombines TRBV19 with TRBJ1-1; maybe TRBD1 (5 bases). Looked up from germline, CDR1 is LNHDA and CDR2 is SQIVND (reference sequence). The V end was cut by 5 bases, the J end by 2 bases, with 12 bases between. The CDR3 has 14 residues. Written as DNA, the CDR3 is TGTGCCAGTAGTCCACGTGGGGCTAACACTGAAGCTTTCTTT. Residues: CASSPRGANTEAFF.

This sequence joins TRBV28 and TRBJ1-1; the match to TRBD1 covers 8 bases. The CDR3 totals 15 residues. Looked up from germline, CDR1 is MDHEN and CDR2 is SYDVKM. Losses at the gene ends were 5 bases for V and 4 bases for J; bases not matched to a gene: 9. The CDR3 region is CASSTQGAGGTEAFF. The CDR3 DNA reads as TGTGCCAGCAGTACCCAGGGGGCCGGTGGCACTGAAGCTTTCTTT.

This chain uses TRBV19 with TRBJ2-1, with D unresolved. The CDR3 consists of 13 residues. Germline V gene sequence: CDR1 LNHDA, CDR2 SQIVND (reference sequence). The ends were cut back, 6 bases at V and 16 bases at J, with 22 bases in the middle. The CDR3 reads CASSTPNGPSLFF. As DNA, the CDR3 is TGTGCCAGTAGCACCCCCAACGGACCGTCTCTTTTCTTC. Using reference TRBV19 and TRBJ2-1 for the parts outside the CDR3, the full variable domain is DGGITQSPKYLFRKEGQNVTLSCEQNLNHDAMYWYRQDPGQGLRLIYYSQIVNDFQKGDIAEGYSVSREKKESFPLTVTSAQKNPTAFYLCASSTPNGPSLFFGPGTRLTVL.

V gene TRBV18 combines with J gene TRBJ1-5; weak D call: TRBD1 (5 bases). V was cut by 3 bases and J by 6 bases, with 9 bases left in between. The CDR3 is 13 residues long. CDR1 and CDR2 (germline): KGHSH, LQKENI. The DNA for the CDR3 is TGTGCCAGCTCACCGGAGGGGAGTCAGCCCCAGCATTTT. Translation: CASSPEGSQPQHF.

V gene TRBV27 combines with J gene TRBJ2-2; TRBD2 might be the D (7 bases). Germline V gene data show CDR1 as MNHEY and CDR2 as SMNVEV (reference sequence). CDR3 size: 15 residues. The ends were cut back, 5 bases at V and 9 bases at J, with 19 bases in the middle. CDR3 nucleotide sequence: TGTGCCAGCAGTACCCTGGGGGCGGGAGAAAGGGAGCTGTTTTTT. Translation: CASSTLGAGERELFF.

This clone occurred once. The chain has TRBV6-1 and TRBJ2-4; D may be TRBD1 or TRBD2 (6 bases each). This CDR3 spans 15 amino acids. Germline values: CDR1 MNHNS, CDR2 SASEGT. V dropped 8 bases and J dropped 5 bases, with 19 bases sitting between them. CDR3 in DNA: TGTGCCAGCGGATCCCAGGGGTTAGCGGAAAACATTCAGTACTTC. Its protein product is CASGSQGLAENIQYF.

CDR3 coding DNA: TGTGCCAGCAGCTTAGTACAGGGCAAGCCCAGCTCTGGGGCCAACGTCCTGACTTTC. It encodes CASSLVQGKPSSGANVLTF. The V call is TRBV11-2, the J call TRBJ2-6; D possibly corresponds to TRBD1 (6 bases). The CDR3 sequence is 19 residues long. Germline V gene lookup returns CDR1 SGHAT and CDR2 FQNNGV. V was trimmed by 1 base and J by 0 bases, leaving 16 bases between them.

This chain links TRBV27 with TRBJ2-1; D assignment may be TRBD1 or TRBD2 (5 bases each). This CDR3 contains 14 residues. V lost 1 base and J lost 5, with 9 bases in between. Looked up from germline, CDR1 is MNHEY and CDR2 is SMNVEV (reference sequence). The CDR3 spells CASSLWGPNNEQFF. As DNA, the CDR3 is TGTGCCAGCAGTTTATGGGGACCGAACAATGAGCAGTTCTTC.

The chain couples TRBV2 to TRBJ2-7; D is unclear. Trimming removed 2 bases at V and 7 bases at J, with 6 bases between. This CDR3 has 11 residues. Germline V CDR1 and CDR2: SNHLY, FYNNEI. In DNA, the CDR3 is TGTGCCAGCAGTGAATCTGGGGAGCAGTACTTC. Protein product: CASSESGEQYF.

The V gene is TRBV5-1, the J gene TRBJ1-4; 7 bases are shared with TRBD1. CDR3 size: 14 residues. Germline values: CDR1 SGHRS, CDR2 YFSETQ. V shed 0 bases, J shed 7 bases, and the junction held 3 bases outside the gene matches. The DNA of the CDR3 is TGCGCCAGCAGCTTGGAGGGGGCCGGTGAAAAACTGTTTTTT. Its protein product is CASSLEGAGEKLFF.

The V and J genes are TRBV6-5 and TRBJ1-1, with 10 bases fitting TRBD1. Germline CDR1 reads MNHEY; CDR2 reads SVGAGI. The ends lost 5 bases at V and 3 bases at J; junction bases unmatched: 6. CDR3 size: 15 residues. The CDR3 spells CASSRAGTGDTEAFF. As DNA, the CDR3 is TGTGCCAGCAGTCGGGCCGGGACAGGGGACACTGAAGCTTTCTTT.

V gene TRBV18 combines with J gene TRBJ2-6, with D possibly being TRBD2 (6 bases). The length of the CDR3 is 18 residues. V was trimmed by 4 bases and J by 4 bases, leaving 20 bases between them. CDR1 and CDR2 (germline): KGHSH, LQKENI. For the CDR3, the DNA is TGTGCCAGCTCACAACGGGAGACCCAGCTTTCCGGGGCCAACGTCCTGACTTTC. It translates to CASSQRETQLSGANVLTF.